The clone carrying this T cell receptor (beta chain) was recorded at least ten times. Germline CDR1 DFQATT, CDR2 SNEGSKA (reference sequence). The CDR3 has 14 amino acids. The junction had 4 bases not matched to a gene; V was cut back by 1 base and J by 3 bases. All patients were treatment-naive before thyroid surgery. TCRdb called clones again from the PCR reads with MiXCR. Of tens of thousands of clones in the sample, more than 20% are singletons; the top ten hold about two thirds. The entry originates in a study of metastatic and nonmetastatic thyroid tumors. About the research overall: A comparison of repertoires was made across blood and tumor or nodule tissue from malignant and benign thyroid patients.

The chain carries TRBV20-1 and TRBJ1-2; 8 nucleotides align to TRBD1. The sample taken for sequencing was blood. The sequence was obtained from a male donor with papillary thyroid cancer or a benign thyroid nodule (not recorded which). Some clones in this sample may be carry-over from other donors' samples. DNA of the CDR3: TGCAGTGCTAGAGCGGACAGGGAGTACTATGGCTACACCTTC. Its protein is CSARADREYYGYTF.